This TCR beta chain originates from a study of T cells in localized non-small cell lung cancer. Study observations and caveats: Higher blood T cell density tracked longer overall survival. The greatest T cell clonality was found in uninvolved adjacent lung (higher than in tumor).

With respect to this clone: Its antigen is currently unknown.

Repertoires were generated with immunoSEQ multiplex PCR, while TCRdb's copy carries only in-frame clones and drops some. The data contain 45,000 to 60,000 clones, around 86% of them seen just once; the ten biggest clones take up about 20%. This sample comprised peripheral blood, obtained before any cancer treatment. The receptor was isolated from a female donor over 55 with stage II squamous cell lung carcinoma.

Here the CDR3 reads CASSSPDAGRRNTIYF. In DNA, the CDR3 is TGTGCCAGTAGTTCTCCGGACGCCGGCCGGAGAAACACCATATATTTT. The chain carries TRBV19 and TRBJ1-3; D unclear. With 5 bases removed from V and 5 bases from J, the gap between germline ends came to 19 bases. This CDR3 comprises 16 residues. CDR1 is LNHDA, CDR2 SQIVND, per germline (reference sequence).